In this sample, the clone carrying this T cell receptor beta chain turned up a few times. Antigen specificity is unknown. This sample is drawn from a study of beta chain features in type 1 diabetes. Study information: Age, gender and cell yields were alike across patients and healthy donors.

The investigators reverse transcribed all of the isolated RNA, so they sequenced expressed TCRB transcripts. TCRdb keeps only in-frame clones here, not all; method: immunoSEQ multiplex PCR. The data contain roughly 180,000 clones, approximately 7.8% of them singletons. CDR3 length: 16 amino acids. CDR1 is GTSNPN and CDR2 is SVGIG in the germline V gene (reference sequence). J was trimmed by 2 bases and V by 1 base; bases with no gene match: 8. Study conclusions and caveats: Patients with Type 1 diabetes showed moderately but significantly shorter TCRB CDR3s in all four CD4+ subsets.

Input material: central memory CD4+ T cells from blood. This chain joins TRBV30 and TRBJ2-7; 10 nucleotides align to TRBD1. This clonotype was sampled from a woman in her 40s with type 1 diabetes. The CDR3 is CAWSDVDRGHPYEQYF. The CDR3 DNA reads as TGTGCCTGGAGTGACGTCGACAGGGGGCATCCCTACGAGCAGTACTTC.